Listed below are T cell receptor beta chains from one sample, sequenced in a study of human T cells and chemical hapten exposure. TCRdb reprocessed the RACE reads with MiXCR, giving one entry per CDR3 protein. The data hold under 200,000 distinct CDR3 sequences, with 28% observed a single time. The sequences come from whole blood, collected in connection with sensitization to the hapten diphenylcyclopropenone (DPC). These receptors came from a young woman with alopecia areata. Some clones in this sample may be carry-over from other donors' samples. The CDR3 runs from the conserved cysteine through the conserved F or W. D genes are given only for firm matches. Only part of the rows carry a size: once, few, many, or a class if the clone is expanded.

abundance: .
d_gene: .
v_gene: TRBV29-1
j_gene: TRBJ1-1
CDR3nt: TGCAGCGTTGAAGATACAGGGAGAAACACTGAAGCTTTCTTT
CDR3aa: CSVEDTGRNTEAFF

abundance: .
d_gene: .
v_gene: TRBV19
j_gene: TRBJ2-2
CDR3nt: TGTGCCAGTAGTACGATCGGGGAGCTGTTTTTT
CDR3aa: CASSTIGELFF

abundance: .
d_gene: TRBD1
v_gene: TRBV11-2
j_gene: TRBJ2-7
CDR3nt: TGTGCCAGCAGCTTAGGGGGTTTAGCCCACAGGGGCGAGCAGTACTTC
CDR3aa: CASSLGGLAHRGEQYF

abundance: .
d_gene: .
v_gene: TRBV12-3/TRBV12-4
j_gene: TRBJ1-6
CDR3nt: TGTGCCAGCAGTCCTACCGGGACCTTAAATAATTCACCCCTCCACTTT
CDR3aa: CASSPTGTLNNSPLHF

abundance: .
d_gene: .
v_gene: TRBV4-2
j_gene: TRBJ2-1
CDR3nt: TGTGCCAGCAGCCGTCAGGAAAGGGATGAGCAGTTCTTC
CDR3aa: CASSRQERDEQFF

abundance: .
d_gene: TRBD1
v_gene: TRBV29-1
j_gene: TRBJ2-7
CDR3nt: TGCAGCGTTCGACAGGGGGCAGAGGAGCAGTACTTC
CDR3aa: CSVRQGAEEQYF

abundance: .
d_gene: .
v_gene: TRBV7-9
j_gene: TRBJ1-6
CDR3nt: TGTGCCAGCAGCTTAGGGCTGGGGAATTCACCCCTCCACTTT
CDR3aa: CASSLGLGNSPLHF

abundance: .
d_gene: TRBD1
v_gene: TRBV28
j_gene: TRBJ2-7
CDR3nt: TGTGCCAGCAGTTTATCGGACAGGGGTGGCGAGCAGTACTTC
CDR3aa: CASSLSDRGGEQYF

abundance: few
d_gene: .
v_gene: TRBV11-2
j_gene: TRBJ1-3
CDR3nt: TGTGCCAGCAGCCGCGGGATCGCCGGCTCTGGAAACACCATATATTTT
CDR3aa: CASSRGIAGSGNTIYF

abundance: few
d_gene: .
v_gene: TRBV5-1
j_gene: TRBJ1-4
CDR3nt: TGCGCCAGCAGGGATGCAACTAATGAAAAACTGTTTTTT
CDR3aa: CASRDATNEKLFF

abundance: .
d_gene: .
v_gene: TRBV27
j_gene: TRBJ2-2
CDR3nt: TGTGCCAGCAGTGGGGAATGGACCGGGGAGCTGTTTTTT
CDR3aa: CASSGEWTGELFF

abundance: few
d_gene: .
v_gene: TRBV2
j_gene: TRBJ2-1
CDR3nt: TGTGCCAGCAGGATGAATGAGCAGTTCTTC
CDR3aa: CASRMNEQFF

abundance: .
d_gene: .
v_gene: TRBV2
j_gene: TRBJ2-5
CDR3nt: TGTGCCAAGGGCAAGGGGAAAGAGACCCAGTACTTC
CDR3aa: CAKGKGKETQYF

abundance: few
d_gene: .
v_gene: TRBV2
j_gene: TRBJ2-1
CDR3nt: TGTGCCAGCAGTATGAGACAGTATGAGCAGTTCTTC
CDR3aa: CASSMRQYEQFF

abundance: few
d_gene: .
v_gene: TRBV11-2
j_gene: TRBJ2-3
CDR3nt: TGTGCCAGCACCCAAATACCAGGAAATAAGGGGAGGGATACGCAGTATTTT
CDR3aa: CASTQIPGNKGRDTQYF

abundance: few
d_gene: .
v_gene: TRBV10-3
j_gene: TRBJ2-7
CDR3nt: TGTGCCATCAGTGACCCCGGGACTTCTAGCTCCTACGAGCAGTACTTC
CDR3aa: CAISDPGTSSSYEQYF

abundance: .
d_gene: .
v_gene: TRBV7-2
j_gene: TRBJ2-1
CDR3nt: TGTGCCAGCAGCTTCCCACGAGGGTTTAGTCCAGGAAGCTCCTACAATGAGCAGTTCTTC
CDR3aa: CASSFPRGFSPGSSYNEQFF

abundance: many
d_gene: .
v_gene: TRBV7-2
j_gene: TRBJ2-1
CDR3nt: TGTGCCAGCAGCCCCAAGAAGAATGAGCAGTTCTTC
CDR3aa: CASSPKKNEQFF

abundance: .
d_gene: .
v_gene: TRBV12-5
j_gene: TRBJ1-5
CDR3nt: TGTGCTAGTGGTTTCGGCAGCAATCAGCCCCAGCATTTT
CDR3aa: CASGFGSNQPQHF

abundance: .
d_gene: .
v_gene: TRBV15
j_gene: TRBJ1-1
CDR3nt: TGTGCCACCAGCAAATTACTGGGGGACACTGAAGCTTTCTTT
CDR3aa: CATSKLLGDTEAFF

abundance: few
d_gene: .
v_gene: TRBV7-2
j_gene: TRBJ2-7
CDR3nt: TGTGCCAGCAGCTCGGGACGGGACTACGAGCAGTACTTC
CDR3aa: CASSSGRDYEQYF

abundance: .
d_gene: .
v_gene: TRBV3-1
j_gene: TRBJ1-5
CDR3nt: TGTGCCAGCAGCCAAGCTTTGGGGAATCAGCCCCAGCATTTT
CDR3aa: CASSQALGNQPQHF

abundance: few
d_gene: .
v_gene: TRBV5-1
j_gene: TRBJ2-5
CDR3nt: TGCGCCAGCAGCATTAGCAGGGAGACCCAGTACTTC
CDR3aa: CASSISRETQYF

abundance: many
d_gene: .
v_gene: TRBV4-1
j_gene: TRBJ2-7
CDR3nt: TGCGCCAGCAGCCCCGTGGGGGCCTACGAGCAGTACTTC
CDR3aa: CASSPVGAYEQYF

abundance: few
d_gene: .
v_gene: TRBV4-2
j_gene: TRBJ2-5
CDR3nt: TGTGCCAGTTCCCCCGGACAGTTTGAGACCCAGTACTTC
CDR3aa: CASSPGQFETQYF

abundance: .
d_gene: .
v_gene: TRBV9
j_gene: TRBJ1-4
CDR3nt: TGTGCCAGCAGCGCGGGGGGATCGAGTGAAAAACTGTTTTTT
CDR3aa: CASSAGGSSEKLFF

abundance: many
d_gene: TRBD1
v_gene: TRBV7-3
j_gene: TRBJ1-2
CDR3nt: TGTGCCAGCAGCCCGGGGACAGGGGGCGGTGGCTACACCTTC
CDR3aa: CASSPGTGGGGYTF

abundance: .
d_gene: TRBD2
v_gene: TRBV12-3/TRBV12-4
j_gene: TRBJ2-7
CDR3nt: TGTGCCAGCAGTATTAGCGGGAGAGACGAGCAGTACTTC
CDR3aa: CASSISGRDEQYF

abundance: once
d_gene: .
v_gene: TRBV4-3
j_gene: TRBJ1-2
CDR3nt: TGCGCCAGCAGCCTCCGCCTGGAAGGGCCCGCTGGCTACACCTTC
CDR3aa: CASSLRLEGPAGYTF

abundance: few
d_gene: .
v_gene: TRBV7-3
j_gene: TRBJ2-1
CDR3nt: TGTGCCAGCAGCTTAGGTGGGGGTTTGCAGTTCTTC
CDR3aa: CASSLGGGLQFF

abundance: many
d_gene: .
v_gene: TRBV11-2
j_gene: TRBJ1-4
CDR3nt: TGTGCCAGCAGCTTCAGGACAACTAATGAAAAACTGTTTTTT
CDR3aa: CASSFRTTNEKLFF

abundance: few
d_gene: .
v_gene: TRBV5-5
j_gene: TRBJ1-1
CDR3nt: TGTGCCAGCAGCACCCAAGTTATGAACACTGAAGCTTTCTTT
CDR3aa: CASSTQVMNTEAFF

abundance: few
d_gene: .
v_gene: TRBV12-3/TRBV12-4
j_gene: TRBJ2-2
CDR3nt: TGTGCCAGCAGCCCCTTTCGTCCACCGCCTAACACCGGGGAGCTGTTTTTT
CDR3aa: CASSPFRPPPNTGELFF

abundance: .
d_gene: .
v_gene: TRBV6-1
j_gene: TRBJ2-7
CDR3nt: TGTGCCAGCAGTGAAATCCAAGGACTCTGGGGTTCCTACGAGCAGTACTTC
CDR3aa: CASSEIQGLWGSYEQYF

abundance: .
d_gene: TRBD2
v_gene: TRBV2
j_gene: TRBJ2-7
CDR3nt: TGTGCCAGCAGTGGGCTAGCGGGAGACGACTTCCCCGAGCAGTACTTC
CDR3aa: CASSGLAGDDFPEQYF

abundance: .
d_gene: .
v_gene: TRBV7-9
j_gene: TRBJ2-3
CDR3nt: TGTGCCAGCAGCTCTCGACTAGAAAGCACAGATACGCAGTATTTT
CDR3aa: CASSSRLESTDTQYF

abundance: .
d_gene: .
v_gene: TRBV3-1
j_gene: TRBJ1-5
CDR3nt: TGTGCCAGCAGCCAAGTTGGCGGTCAGCCCCAGCATTTT
CDR3aa: CASSQVGGQPQHF

abundance: .
d_gene: .
v_gene: TRBV7-9
j_gene: TRBJ1-6
CDR3nt: TGTGCCAGCACCCGGGCGACAGAAAATTCACCCCTCCACTTT
CDR3aa: CASTRATENSPLHF

abundance: .
d_gene: TRBD2
v_gene: TRBV2
j_gene: TRBJ2-1
CDR3nt: TGTGCCAGCTCGGGGGGGTCCCGGGCAAACAATGAGCAGTTCTTC
CDR3aa: CASSGGSRANNEQFF

abundance: .
d_gene: .
v_gene: TRBV7-2
j_gene: TRBJ2-3
CDR3nt: TGTGCCAGCAGCCATAACCGGCTAGGCCCAGATACGCAGTATTTT
CDR3aa: CASSHNRLGPDTQYF

abundance: few
d_gene: .
v_gene: TRBV5-6
j_gene: TRBJ2-7
CDR3nt: TGTGCCAGCAGCCCTACCGACGGGTACGAGCAGTACTTC
CDR3aa: CASSPTDGYEQYF

abundance: few
d_gene: TRBD1
v_gene: TRBV2
j_gene: TRBJ2-7
CDR3nt: TGTGCCAGCCGGGACAGCCCCTACGAGCAGTACTTC
CDR3aa: CASRDSPYEQYF

abundance: once
d_gene: .
v_gene: TRBV10-2
j_gene: TRBJ1-6
CDR3nt: TGCGCCAGCAGTGGGGGACACAATTCACCCCTCCACTTT
CDR3aa: CASSGGHNSPLHF

abundance: .
d_gene: TRBD1
v_gene: TRBV5-1
j_gene: TRBJ2-7
CDR3nt: TGCGCCAGCAGCTCCGGGACAGGGGACGAGCAGTACTTC
CDR3aa: CASSSGTGDEQYF

abundance: few
d_gene: TRBD2
v_gene: TRBV9
j_gene: TRBJ2-1
CDR3nt: TGTGCCAGCAGCGTAACCAGCGGGGGGCTCGGAAATGAGCAGTTCTTC
CDR3aa: CASSVTSGGLGNEQFF

abundance: few
d_gene: .
v_gene: TRBV7-2
j_gene: TRBJ2-2
CDR3nt: TGTGCCAGCAGCTTAAGTAGAGCGAACACCGGGGAGCTGTTTTTT
CDR3aa: CASSLSRANTGELFF

abundance: .
d_gene: TRBD2
v_gene: TRBV4-3
j_gene: TRBJ2-3
CDR3nt: TGCGCCAGCAGCCAAGGGGCAGCGGGAGAAGGTACGCAGTATTTT
CDR3aa: CASSQGAAGEGTQYF

abundance: .
d_gene: .
v_gene: TRBV29-1
j_gene: TRBJ2-7
CDR3nt: TGCAGCGTTGCCGGCAGGGCGAGCTACGAGCAGTACTTC
CDR3aa: CSVAGRASYEQYF

abundance: .
d_gene: TRBD2
v_gene: TRBV20-1
j_gene: TRBJ2-5
CDR3nt: TGCAGTGCTCAAGGGATTCCGGGACTAGCGGGGGAAGATCAAGAGACCCAGTACTTC
CDR3aa: CSAQGIPGLAGEDQETQYF

abundance: .
d_gene: .
v_gene: TRBV5-1
j_gene: TRBJ2-2
CDR3nt: TGCGCCAGCAGCTTGGTGGACAGAGACACCGGGGAGCTGTTTTTT
CDR3aa: CASSLVDRDTGELFF

abundance: many
d_gene: .
v_gene: TRBV3-1
j_gene: TRBJ2-7
CDR3nt: TGTGCCAGCCAAAGGGGAAACGAGCAGTACTTC
CDR3aa: CASQRGNEQYF

abundance: .
d_gene: .
v_gene: TRBV27
j_gene: TRBJ2-1
CDR3nt: TGTGCCAGCAGTTCCCCCTCTGACAGCTCCTACAATGAGCAGTTCTTC
CDR3aa: CASSSPSDSSYNEQFF

abundance: .
d_gene: TRBD1
v_gene: TRBV7-2
j_gene: TRBJ2-3
CDR3nt: TGTGCCAGCAGTTTCAGGGGGACCTTCACAGATACGCAGTATTTT
CDR3aa: CASSFRGTFTDTQYF

abundance: few
d_gene: .
v_gene: TRBV12-3/TRBV12-4
j_gene: TRBJ2-5
CDR3nt: TGTGCCAGCAGTTCTCGGACTAGGGGGAGTGGGGAGACCCAGTACTTC
CDR3aa: CASSSRTRGSGETQYF

abundance: .
d_gene: .
v_gene: TRBV18
j_gene: TRBJ2-2
CDR3nt: TGTGCCAGCTCACCACCGGGTCGAGCGAACACCGGGGAGCTGTTTTTT
CDR3aa: CASSPPGRANTGELFF

abundance: .
d_gene: TRBD1
v_gene: TRBV27
j_gene: TRBJ1-5
CDR3nt: TGTGCCAGCAGTACCCGGACAGGCCACAATCAGCCCCAGCATTTT
CDR3aa: CASSTRTGHNQPQHF

abundance: few
d_gene: .
v_gene: TRBV20-1
j_gene: TRBJ2-7
CDR3nt: TGCAGTGGGCCGGGACCGAGGTCCTACGAGCAGTACTTC
CDR3aa: CSGPGPRSYEQYF

abundance: .
d_gene: .
v_gene: TRBV9
j_gene: TRBJ1-1
CDR3nt: TGTGCCAGCAGCCCCAGGGTTGTGGGGCCTAATGAAGCTTTCTTT
CDR3aa: CASSPRVVGPNEAFF

abundance: few
d_gene: .
v_gene: TRBV11-2
j_gene: TRBJ1-2
CDR3nt: TGTGCCAGTCGAAGGGTTTCGGGCTACACCTTC
CDR3aa: CASRRVSGYTF